The 23 T cell receptor beta chains below all came from one sample that was sequenced in a study of long-term antiretroviral therapy in people with HIV. The authors ran the immunoSEQ assay, v3.0, at survey level. Data came from immunoSEQ multiplex PCR; TCRdb stores just in-frame clones and leaves some out. The repertoire has roughly 20,000 clones, about 89% of them found once; the top ten carry about 10%. The sample consisted of unsorted PBMCs, taken 0.5 years after starting antiretroviral therapy. The origin of the receptors is a man aged 40-49 years with HIV.

This chain connects TRBV27 to TRBJ1-4; TRBD1 aligns across 9 bases. Per germline, CDR1 MNHEY and CDR2 SMNVEV (reference sequence). The CDR3 is 13 amino acids. Trimming at V came to 6 bases and at J to 6 bases, leaving 2 bases not matched to a gene. The DNA of the CDR3 is TGTGCCAGCAGACAGGGGGCCTATGAAAAACTGTTTTTT. Translating it yields CASRQGAYEKLFF. Drawing the rest from reference TRBV27 and TRBJ1-4, the complete variable domain is EAQVTQNPRYLITVTGKKLTVTCSQNMNHEYMSWYRQDPGLGLRQIYYSMNVEVTDKGDVPEGYKVSRKEKRNFPLILESPSPNQTSLYFCASRQGAYEKLFFGSGTQLSVL.

The genes are TRBV5-6 and TRBJ2-6; 8 nucleotides align to TRBD2. This CDR3 region has 16 residues. Germline V CDR1 and CDR2: SGHDT, YYEEEE. J was trimmed by 2 bases and V by 6 bases; bases with no gene match: 7. The DNA for the CDR3 is TGTGCCAGCACCATTGACGGGAGGGCTGGGGCCAACGTCCTGACTTTC. It yields the protein CASTIDGRAGANVLTF.

A single count supports this clone. As DNA, the CDR3 is TGTGCCAGCAGCTCGGGGGGCCACGAGCAGTACTTC. Protein sequence: CASSSGGHEQYF. The chain carries TRBV7-3 and TRBJ2-7; TRBD2 might be the D (7 bases). V was clipped by 4 bases and J by 5 bases, with 9 bases between them. This CDR3 has 12 amino acids. Germline V gives CDR1 SGHTA, CDR2 FQGTGA.

The chain recombines TRBV28 with TRBJ2-4, with D tentatively TRBD1 or TRBD2 (5 bases each). V was pared by 3 bases and J by 3 bases, with 12 bases between. Germline V gene data show CDR1 as MDHEN and CDR2 as SYDVKM. The CDR3 is 15 amino acids. This chain's CDR3 is CASSLRGAGKNIQYF. DNA of the CDR3: TGTGCCAGCAGTTTGCGAGGGGCCGGCAAAAACATTCAGTACTTC. Full variable domain (missing parts from reference TRBV28 and TRBJ2-4): DVKVTQSSRYLVKRTGEKVFLECVQDMDHENMFWYRQDPGLGLRLIYFSYDVKMKEKGDIPEGYSVSREKKERFSLILESASTNQTSMYLCASSLRGAGKNIQYFGAGTRLSVL.

The rearrangement uses TRBV29-1 and TRBJ1-1; 7 positions match TRBD1. The germline V gene has CDR1 SQVTM and CDR2 ANQGSEA. V was pared by 4 bases and J by 7 bases, with 9 bases of the junction left unmatched. The CDR3 extends over 13 amino acids. The CDR3 DNA reads as TGCAGCGTTGCGTCAGGGGGTAGACTTGAAGCTTTCTTT. Protein: CSVASGGRLEAFF.

The gene calls are TRBV7-8 and TRBJ1-1; perhaps TRBD1 as D (5 bases). Trimming stripped 2 bases from V and 0 bases from J, with 10 bases between. The CDR3 sequence is 15 residues long. CDR1 is SGHVS and CDR2 is FQNEAQ in the germline V gene. The CDR3 bases are TGTGCCAGCAGCTTATTCGGGACGGTGAACACTGAAGCTTTCTTT. The encoded protein is CASSLFGTVNTEAFF.

This chain uses TRBV2 with TRBJ1-4; D is perhaps TRBD1 (6 bases). Per germline, CDR1 SNHLY and CDR2 FYNNEI. Trimming pared 8 bases from V and 4 bases from J, leaving 14 bases between. The length of the CDR3 is 14 residues. The DNA of the CDR3 is TGTGCCAGCGGAGGGGGACGGAGTAATGAAAAACTGTTTTTT. It specifies CASGGGRSNEKLFF.

The chain recombines TRBV6-6 with TRBJ2-6; D gene ambiguous. The CDR3 sequence is 15 residues long. V lost 4 bases to trimming and J lost 3 bases, with 10 bases between them. CDR1 and CDR2 from the germline V gene are MNHNY and SVGAGI (reference sequence). CDR3 amino acids: CASSSGGLGANVLTF. CDR3 bases: TGTGCCAGCAGTTCCGGTGGTCTTGGGGCCAACGTCCTGACTTTC.

The J gene is TRBJ1-1, the V gene TRBV29-1, with a tentative D call TRBD1 (5 bases). Germline CDR1 and CDR2: SQVTM and ANQGSEA. Between the trimmed V and J ends, which lost 6 bases and 4 bases, there was a span of 18 bases. CDR3 size: 14 residues. The CDR3 loop is CSVALSTGGTEAFF. The CDR3 nucleotides are TGCAGCGTCGCCCTTAGCACAGGAGGCACTGAAGCTTTCTTT.

The V gene is TRBV9, the J gene TRBJ1-3; tentatively, D is TRBD1 (6 bases). V was cut by 0 bases and J by 4 bases, with 8 bases left in between. CDR1 is SGDLS and CDR2 is YYNGEE in the germline V gene. The CDR3 extends over 14 amino acids. CDR3 in DNA: TGTGCCAGCAGCGTAGGACAGGTCGGAAACACCATATATTTT. It translates to CASSVGQVGNTIYF.

This rearrangement joins TRBV11-3 to TRBJ2-3; TRBD2 is a possible D gene (5 bases). Trimming pared 1 base from V and 0 bases from J, leaving 11 bases between. The CDR3 totals 16 residues. The germline CDR1 and CDR2 sequences are SGHNT and YENEEA. The CDR3 nucleotides are TGTGCCAGCAGCTTAGGTAGGCCTAGCAGCACAGATACGCAGTATTTT. This encodes CASSLGRPSSTDTQYF.

This sequence joins TRBV7-9 and TRBJ2-7; D is undetermined. Germline CDR1 reads SEHNR; CDR2 reads FQNEAQ (reference sequence). Trimming took 3 bases from V and 6 from J, leaving 6 bases between them. This CDR3 is 11 amino acids long. CDR3 nucleotides: TGTGCCAGCAGCTTCGTAAGCGAGCAGTACTTC. Encoded protein: CASSFVSEQYF.

The chain links TRBV9 to TRBJ2-5; D gene ambiguous. Germline V gene data show CDR1 as SGDLS and CDR2 as YYNGEE. There are 14 residues in the CDR3. V lost 0 bases and J 5 bases, leaving 11 bases between the germline ends. The CDR3 DNA follows: TGTGCCAGCAGCGTAGCCGACCTAGGGGAGACCCAGTACTTC. Its translation is CASSVADLGETQYF.

V usage is TRBV11-3 and J usage is TRBJ1-4; D remains unclear. The CDR3 totals 16 residues. The V gene's germline CDR1 is SGHNT and CDR2 YENEEA. Trimming took off 5 bases at V and 0 bases at J, with 13 bases between the two ends. The CDR3 reads CASSPLPRTTNEKLFF. The CDR3 nucleotides are TGTGCCAGCAGCCCGCTCCCCAGAACAACTAATGAAAAACTGTTTTTT.

J is TRBJ1-1 and V is TRBV6-1, with TRBD1 identical over 9 bases. CDR1 is MNHNS, CDR2 SASEGT, per germline. Trimming took 3 bases from V and 3 from J; bases not matched to a gene: 14. The CDR3 sequence is 18 residues long. In DNA, the CDR3 is TGTGCCAGCAGTGATTGGGGTTACAGGGGGCTCAAGGACACTGAAGCTTTCTTT. Translated, it gives CASSDWGYRGLKDTEAFF.

The chain has TRBV11-1 and TRBJ2-3; the match to TRBD2 covers 8 bases. With V trimmed by 5 bases and J by 5 bases, 12 bases remained unmatched. This CDR3 has 16 residues. The germline V gene has CDR1 SGHAT and CDR2 FQDESV (reference sequence). The DNA for the CDR3 is TGTGCCAGCAGCCTGAGGGGACTAGGGGTCATAGATACGCAGTATTTT. Its protein product is CASSLRGLGVIDTQYF.

The chain recombines TRBV7-9 with TRBJ2-5, with 11 bases that match TRBD1. This CDR3 is 15 amino acids long. Germline CDR1 SEHNR, CDR2 FQNEAQ (reference sequence). With 1 base clipped from V and 8 bases from J, the junction kept 6 bases outside the gene matches. The CDR3 loop is CASSLEGTGGITQYF. The CDR3 bases are TGTGCCAGCAGCTTAGAGGGGACAGGGGGGATAACCCAGTACTTC.

The chain joins TRBV27 to TRBJ2-1; 8 nucleotides line up with TRBD2. CDR3 size: 14 residues. The V gene end was trimmed by 5 bases and the J gene end by 6 bases; junction bases not matched to a gene: 6. The germline V gene has CDR1 MNHEY and CDR2 SMNVEV (reference sequence). The chain's CDR3 is CASSPTSGLNEQFF. CDR3 in DNA: TGTGCCAGCAGTCCTACTAGCGGCCTCAATGAGCAGTTCTTC.

The CDR3 here is CASSPPGGLLVNTEAFF. The DNA for the CDR3 is TGTGCCAGCAGCCCCCCCGGCGGACTACTGGTGAACACTGAAGCTTTCTTT. V and J are TRBV28 and TRBJ1-1; no definite D call. This CDR3 spans 17 amino acids. V lost 6 bases, J lost 0 bases, and 20 bases lay in between. The germline V gene has CDR1 MDHEN and CDR2 SYDVKM.

The chain joins TRBV21-1 to TRBJ2-3; the DNA was not compared with TRBD2, the D call given in the table. TRBV21-1 is described as a pseudogene. The CDR3 loop spans 17 amino acids. The CDR3 is CASSRGPGLAGAGTQYF. The CDR3 nucleotides read TGTGCCAGCAGCCGCGGCCCCGGACTAGCGGGAGCGGGGACGCAGTATTTT.

CDR3 residues: CASSLRGYSEQYF. In DNA form, the CDR3 reads TGTGCCAGCTCGCTACGGGGATACAGCGAGCAGTACTTC. This rearrangement joins TRBV5-6 to TRBJ2-7; D is possibly TRBD2 (5 bases). Per germline, CDR1 SGHDT and CDR2 YYEEEE. This CDR3 is built from 13 residues. The V end lost 7 bases, the J end lost 6 bases, and 17 bases lay between the germline ends.

A note on this clone: Other DNA sequences of this sample code for an identical CDR3. The rearrangement uses TRBV19 and TRBJ2-2; D is undetermined. Germline CDR1 and CDR2: LNHDA and SQIVND (reference sequence). CDR3 size: 14 residues. V lost 1 base and J 2 bases, leaving 5 bases between the germline ends. The CDR3 sequence is CASSIGLNTGELFF. CDR3 nucleotides: TGTGCCAGTAGTATAGGACTCAACACCGGGGAGCTGTTTTTT.

The gene calls are TRBV2 and TRBJ1-4; 10 nucleotides agree with TRBD1. The CDR3 sequence is 14 residues long. Germline CDR1 and CDR2: SNHLY and FYNNEI. V was clipped by 5 bases and J by 8 bases; unmatched bases: 5. DNA for the CDR3: TGTGCCAGCAGTCGACAGGGGGCGGAAGAAAAACTGTTTTTT. Its protein product is CASSRQGAEEKLFF.